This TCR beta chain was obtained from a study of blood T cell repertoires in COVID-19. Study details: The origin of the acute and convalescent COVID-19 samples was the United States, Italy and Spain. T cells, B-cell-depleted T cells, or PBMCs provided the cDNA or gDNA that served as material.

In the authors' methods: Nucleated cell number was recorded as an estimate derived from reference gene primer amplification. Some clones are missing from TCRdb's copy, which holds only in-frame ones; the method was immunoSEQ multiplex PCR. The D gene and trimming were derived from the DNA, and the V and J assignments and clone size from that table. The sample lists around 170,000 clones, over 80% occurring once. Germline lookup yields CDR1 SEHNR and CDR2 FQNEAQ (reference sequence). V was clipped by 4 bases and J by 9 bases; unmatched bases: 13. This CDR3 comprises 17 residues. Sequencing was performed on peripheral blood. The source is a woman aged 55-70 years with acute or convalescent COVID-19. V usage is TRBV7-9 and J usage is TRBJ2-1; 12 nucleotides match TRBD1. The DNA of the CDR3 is TGTGCCAGCAGCTCGCCAAGGTCGGGACAGGGGGCAAGTGAGCAGTTCTTC. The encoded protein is CASSSPRSGQGASEQFF.